The rows below give T cell receptor beta chains drawn from one sample of a study of cytomegalovirus exposure and HLA in healthy donors. TCRdb's table, derived via immunoSEQ multiplex PCR, lists solely in-frame clones and lacks some. The sample has under 400,000 clones, roughly 88% seen once. Sequenced input: PBMCs. The origin of the receptors is a man aged 25-40 years in good health and CMV-seronegative. Both conserved end residues are part of each CDR3. The order of the fields is clone size, V gene, J gene, D gene, CDR3 DNA, CDR3 protein. D genes are given only for firm matches. Size is stated for part of the rows, as once, few or many counts, or as a class when the clone is expanded.

clone_size: NA; v_call: TRBV6-1; j_call: TRBJ2-6; d_call: NA; cdr3_nt: TGTGCCAGCAGTGCCTCGGGCTCTGGGGCCAACGTCCTGACTTTC; cdr3_aa: CASSASGSGANVLTF
clone_size: few; v_call: TRBV29-1; j_call: TRBJ1-2; d_call: NA; cdr3_nt: TGCAGCGTTGAGACGGGTGGCTACACCTTC; cdr3_aa: CSVETGGYTF
clone_size: few; v_call: TRBV4-3; j_call: TRBJ1-5; d_call: NA; cdr3_nt: TGCGCCAGCAGCCAAACATTGGGCCAGCCCCAGCATTTT; cdr3_aa: CASSQTLGQPQHF
clone_size: once; v_call: TRBV27; j_call: TRBJ2-3; d_call: NA; cdr3_nt: TGTGCCAGCAGTTTACTCGGGGCGGGGGCCCGCTTTCTGTATTTT; cdr3_aa: CASSLLGAGARFLYF
clone_size: NA; v_call: TRBV6-5; j_call: TRBJ2-1; d_call: NA; cdr3_nt: TGTGCCAGCCGCGGCGGGACAGCGACAGTTGAGCAGTTCTTC; cdr3_aa: CASRGGTATVEQFF
clone_size: NA; v_call: TRBV13; j_call: TRBJ2-1; d_call: NA; cdr3_nt: TGTGCCAGCAGCTCAGCAGGTGAGCAGTTCTTC; cdr3_aa: CASSSAGEQFF
clone_size: NA; v_call: TRBV27; j_call: TRBJ1-4; d_call: TRBD1; cdr3_nt: TGTGCCAGCAGCCTAAACAGGGGGCACGAAAAACTGTTTTTT; cdr3_aa: CASSLNRGHEKLFF
clone_size: NA; v_call: TRBV5-6; j_call: TRBJ2-1; d_call: NA; cdr3_nt: TGTGCCAGCAGCCACGACAGAGGTCCTTACAATGAGCAGTTCTTC; cdr3_aa: CASSHDRGPYNEQFF
clone_size: NA; v_call: TRBV5-6; j_call: TRBJ2-6; d_call: TRBD1; cdr3_nt: TGTGCCAGCAGCTTGGCCCGGGACAGCGACAGCTCTGGGGCCAACGTCCTGACTTTC; cdr3_aa: CASSLARDSDSSGANVLTF
clone_size: NA; v_call: TRBV5-5; j_call: TRBJ1-4; d_call: TRBD1; cdr3_nt: TGTGCCAGCAGCTACCTACAGGGGGCTCAGGAAAAACTGTTTTTT; cdr3_aa: CASSYLQGAQEKLFF
clone_size: NA; v_call: TRBV28; j_call: TRBJ2-3; d_call: TRBD2; cdr3_nt: TGTGCCAGCAGTTTTCCCCGGCTAGCGGGGGCCATCACAGATACGCAGTATTTT; cdr3_aa: CASSFPRLAGAITDTQYF
clone_size: NA; v_call: TRBV28; j_call: TRBJ2-7; d_call: TRBD1; cdr3_nt: TGTGCCAGCAGACGGAGACAGGGGGGCTCCTACGAGCAGTACTTC; cdr3_aa: CASRRRQGGSYEQYF
clone_size: NA; v_call: TRBV6-1; j_call: TRBJ2-7; d_call: TRBD2; cdr3_nt: TGTGCCAGCAGTGAAGCTATGACGGGGGGGCCCTACGAGCAGTACTTC; cdr3_aa: CASSEAMTGGPYEQYF
clone_size: NA; v_call: TRBV4-1; j_call: TRBJ1-2; d_call: NA; cdr3_nt: TGCGCCAGCAGCCAAGTCCCAAACGGGGACTATGGCTACACCTTC; cdr3_aa: CASSQVPNGDYGYTF
clone_size: NA; v_call: TRBV2; j_call: TRBJ2-1; d_call: NA; cdr3_nt: TGTGCCAGCAGTGAAGGGGAGGAGGGTCGGTACAATGAGCAGTTCTTC; cdr3_aa: CASSEGEEGRYNEQFF
clone_size: NA; v_call: TRBV23-1; j_call: TRBJ2-1; d_call: NA; cdr3_nt: TGCGCCAGCAGTCAATCGGGGGGAGGTGAGCAGTTCTTC; cdr3_aa: CASSQSGGGEQFF
clone_size: NA; v_call: TRBV7-2; j_call: TRBJ1-3; d_call: TRBD1; cdr3_nt: TGTGCCAGCAGCTTTGCTGGGACAGGCTCTGGAAACACCATATATTTT; cdr3_aa: CASSFAGTGSGNTIYF
clone_size: NA; v_call: TRBV19; j_call: TRBJ1-1; d_call: NA; cdr3_nt: TGTGCCAGTAGTATAGGGGAAGGGGGCACTGAAGCTTTCTTT; cdr3_aa: CASSIGEGGTEAFF
clone_size: NA; v_call: TRBV5-1; j_call: TRBJ1-2; d_call: TRBD1; cdr3_nt: TGCGCCAGCAGCTTGGTCTCCGGGACAGGGTACTATGGCTACACCTTC; cdr3_aa: CASSLVSGTGYYGYTF
clone_size: NA; v_call: TRBV6-6; j_call: TRBJ2-3; d_call: TRBD2; cdr3_nt: TGTGCCAGCAGTCGACTAGCGGGGGGGACAGATACGCAGTATTTT; cdr3_aa: CASSRLAGGTDTQYF